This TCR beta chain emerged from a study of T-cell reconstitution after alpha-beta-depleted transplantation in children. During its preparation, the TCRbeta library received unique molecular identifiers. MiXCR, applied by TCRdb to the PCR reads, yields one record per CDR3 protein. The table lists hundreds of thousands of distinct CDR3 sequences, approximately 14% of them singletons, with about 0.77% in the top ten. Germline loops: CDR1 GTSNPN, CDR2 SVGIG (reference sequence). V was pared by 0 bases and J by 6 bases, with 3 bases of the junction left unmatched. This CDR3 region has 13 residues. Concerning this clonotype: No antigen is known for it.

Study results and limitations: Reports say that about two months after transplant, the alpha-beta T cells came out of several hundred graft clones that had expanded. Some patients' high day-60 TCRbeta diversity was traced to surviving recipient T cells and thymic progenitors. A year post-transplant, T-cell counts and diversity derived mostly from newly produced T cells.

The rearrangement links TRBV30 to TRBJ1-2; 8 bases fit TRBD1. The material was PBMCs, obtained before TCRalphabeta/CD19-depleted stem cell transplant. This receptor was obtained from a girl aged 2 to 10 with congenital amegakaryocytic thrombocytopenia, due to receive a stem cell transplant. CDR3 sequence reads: CAWSVGTGDGYTF. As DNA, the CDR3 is TGTGCCTGGAGTGTAGGGACAGGAGATGGCTACACCTTC.